This T cell receptor beta chain was retrieved from a study of shared clonotypes between healthy human individuals. Sequencing was performed with immunoSEQ multiplex PCR; in TCRdb, only in-frame clones are kept and a portion is missing. This table has fewer than 350,000 clones, about nine tenths appearing once. This clone appeared a few times. The CDR3 is 16 residues long. The J segment lost 6 bases and the V segment lost 0 bases, leaving 8 bases of the junction unmatched. Germline CDR1 SEHNR, CDR2 FQNEAQ (reference sequence). The V and J genes are TRBV7-9 and TRBJ1-2; 9 positions match TRBD1. This sequence originates from a man between 18 and 35 years old in good health. Material for sequencing was memory CD8+ T cells sorted from blood. Subset of the sample: CD45RO+ cells pooled with CCR7-negative TemRA cells. The CDR3 nucleotides read TGTGCCAGCAGCTTAGCCCCAAAACAGGGGGCGGATGGCTACACCTTC. This translates into CASSLAPKQGADGYTF.